This TCR beta chain was obtained from a study of T cell repertoires in cytomegalovirus infection. Across the study: In public TCR beta signatures, there were indications of both CMV infection and matching HLA type. The study's findings and limits: There were carriers of CMV plus the relevant HLA, and cumulative public TCR beta family frequency identified them. CMV-specific TCR beta clonotypes restricted by HLA-C dominated the ex vivo response.

This CDR3 spans 15 amino acids. V was shortened by 8 bases and J by 2 bases, with 16 bases between the two germline ends. The germline gives CDR1 LNHDA, CDR2 SQIVND (reference sequence). As concerns this clonotype: The target antigen is unknown.

TCRdb passed the reads through MiXCR, listing each CDR3 protein once. Among 150,000 to 180,000 distinct CDR3 sequences listed, roughly a quarter were seen once. This TCR was recovered from a human donor in good health (CMV status not recorded). Some clones in this sample may be carry-over from other donors' samples. Sequencing used PBMCs. The chain carries TRBV19 and TRBJ1-5, with a tentative D call TRBD1 (6 bases). CDR3 DNA sequence: TGTGCCAGTGGAACGGGCAGGGGTGGCAATCAGCCCCAGCATTTT. It yields the protein CASGTGRGGNQPQHF.